A single sample gave rise to the 12 T cell receptor beta chains below, sequenced in a study of vaccination effects on CD4 cells after COVID-19. TCRdb's copy holds only in-frame clones and misses some; the assay was immunoSEQ multiplex PCR. The table records about 33,000 clones, roughly four fifths of them present only once. With the ViraFEST assay, the study expanded antigen-specific CD4+ T cells using viral peptide pools, then sequenced them. Scientists isolated CD4+ T cells after a roughly 10-day culture period ended. Every participant took two doses of the BNT162b2 or mRNA-1273 vaccine. The antigens of these receptors remain unknown. Material: CD4+ T cells from PBMCs cultured with HCoV-NL63 spike peptides, obtained after COVID-19 vaccination. Receptors originate from a human donor who received a COVID-19 vaccine. Some clones in this sample may be carry-over from other donors' samples.

This chain's CDR3 is CASQDRGNYGYTF. The CDR3 DNA follows: TGTGCCAGCCAGGACAGGGGGAACTATGGCTACACCTTC. This chain joins TRBV19 and TRBJ1-2; 10 bases agree with TRBD1. This CDR3 has 13 residues. With 9 bases clipped from V and 2 bases from J, the junction kept 3 bases outside the gene matches. The germline V gene encodes CDR1 LNHDA and CDR2 SQIVND (reference sequence).

The V gene is TRBV2, the J gene TRBJ2-5; 10 bases match TRBD2. V was pared by 7 bases and J by 5 bases, with 1 base of the junction left unmatched. This CDR3 comprises 12 residues. Germline CDR1 is SNHLY and CDR2 is FYNNEI. Here the CDR3 reads CASMGLAETQYF. CDR3 DNA: TGTGCCAGCATGGGACTAGCGGAGACCCAGTACTTC.

This chain uses TRBV6-1 with TRBJ1-4, with D perhaps TRBD1 (5 bases). Looked up from germline, CDR1 is MNHNS and CDR2 is SASEGT. The V end lost 1 base, the J end lost 8 bases, and 14 bases lay between the germline ends. The CDR3 covers 15 residues. The DNA for the CDR3 is TGTGCCAGCAGTGAAGGGATACGAGGGGTCGAAAAACTGTTTTTT. Amino acid sequence: CASSEGIRGVEKLFF.

The chain employs TRBV4-1 and TRBJ2-2; 15 nucleotides line up with TRBD2. V trimming: 6 bases; J trimming: 6 bases; junction bases outside the gene matches: 2. This CDR3 contains 15 residues. Germline V CDR1 and CDR2: MGHRA, YSYEKL. The CDR3 loop reads CASRGLAGGAGELFF. For the CDR3, the DNA is TGCGCCAGCAGGGGACTAGCGGGGGGCGCCGGGGAGCTGTTTTTT.

The V gene is TRBV3-1 (or the pseudogene TRBV3-2), the J gene TRBJ1-6; possible D gene TRBD1, 5 bases. CDR1 and CDR2 from the germline V gene are LGHDT and YNNKEL (reference sequence). The CDR3 is 13 amino acids. The V and J ends lost 4 bases and 4 bases respectively, with 5 bases between them. The CDR3 bases are TGTGCCAGCAGCCGACAGTATAATTCACCCCTCCACTTT. This gives the protein CASSRQYNSPLHF.

This chain connects TRBV5-4 to TRBJ2-4, with D perhaps assigned TRBD1 or TRBD2 (5 bases each). CDR3 length: 16 residues. Trimming cost V 4 bases and J 0 bases, with 14 bases left between them. Per the germline V gene, CDR1 is SGHNT and CDR2 is YYREEE (reference sequence). The CDR3 bases are TGTGCCAGCAGCACCGCCGGGGCACTAGCCAAAAACATTCAGTACTTC. It specifies CASSTAGALAKNIQYF. Based on the CDR3 plus reference TRBV5-4 and TRBJ2-4, the full variable domain is ETGVTQSPTHLIKTRGQQVTLRCSSQSGHNTVSWYQQALGQGPQFIFQYYREEENGRGNFPPRFSGLQFPNYSSELNVNALELDDSALYLCASSTAGALAKNIQYFGAGTRLSVL.

This clone was seen more than once but under ten times. J is TRBJ1-5 and V is TRBV24-1; perhaps TRBD1 as D (5 bases). Trimming shortened V by 9 bases and J by 1 base, and 12 bases separated the two germline ends. The CDR3 is 14 amino acids. CDR1 is KGHDR, CDR2 SFDVKD, per germline. Written as DNA, the CDR3 is TGTGCCACCTCCCGGGGGATCAGCAATCAGCCCCAGCATTTT. This encodes CATSRGISNQPQHF.

The rearrangement uses TRBV4-1 and TRBJ2-2, with a weak D call TRBD1 (7 bases). This CDR3 is built from 15 residues. Trimming removed 4 bases at V and 2 bases at J, with 11 bases between. Germline CDR1 is MGHRA and CDR2 is YSYEKL. Here the CDR3 reads CASSLRGDNTGELFF. The DNA for the CDR3 is TGCGCCAGCAGCCTCAGGGGGGATAACACCGGGGAGCTGTTTTTT.

The rearrangement uses TRBV7-9 and TRBJ2-2; D not resolved. Germline V lookup: CDR1 SEHNR, CDR2 FQNEAQ (reference sequence). Trimming stripped 5 bases from V and 2 bases from J, with 6 bases between. The CDR3 covers 13 residues. The CDR3 DNA sequence: TGTGCCAGCAGCCACAGAAACACCGGGGAGCTGTTTTTT. Its protein product is CASSHRNTGELFF. Drawing the rest from reference TRBV7-9 and TRBJ2-2, the complete variable domain is DTGVSQNPRHKITKRGQNVTFRCDPISEHNRLYWYRQTLGQGPEFLTYFQNEAQLEKSRLLSDRFSAERPKGSFSTLEIQRTEQGDSAMYLCASSHRNTGELFFGEGSRLTVL.

The J gene is TRBJ2-1, the V gene TRBV24-1; D is tentatively TRBD1 or TRBD2 (6 bases each). The CDR3 consists of 13 residues. Per germline, CDR1 KGHDR and CDR2 SFDVKD. The V gene lost 3 bases and the J gene lost 8 bases, with 10 bases spanning the gap. The CDR3 protein is CATSDTGRHEQFF. For the CDR3, the DNA is TGTGCCACCAGTGATACAGGGAGGCATGAGCAGTTCTTC.

The rearrangement uses TRBV3-1 (or the pseudogene TRBV3-2) and TRBJ1-1; D is uncertain. The V and J ends lost 0 bases and 0 bases respectively, with 11 bases between them. The CDR3 has 16 residues. Germline values: CDR1 LGHDT, CDR2 YNNKEL (reference sequence). CDR3 protein: CASSQDTHNMNTEAFF. For the CDR3, the DNA is TGTGCCAGCAGCCAAGATACCCACAACATGAACACTGAAGCTTTCTTT.

This chain links TRBV6-6 with TRBJ1-2, with D unresolved. Between the trimmed V and J ends, which lost 7 bases and 5 bases, there was a span of 17 bases. Germline V gene lookup returns CDR1 MNHNY and CDR2 SVGAGI (reference sequence). The CDR3 spans 14 residues. For the CDR3, the DNA is TGTGCCAGCACCCTAAGGACGCTGTCATATGGCTACACCTTC. It translates to CASTLRTLSYGYTF.